One and the same sample provided the 31 T cell receptor beta chains below, sequenced in a study of blood T cell repertoires in COVID-19. Data came from immunoSEQ multiplex PCR; TCRdb stores just in-frame clones and leaves some out. The sample records over 150,000 clones, approximately 90% being singletons. The sequencing sample was made of peripheral blood. The receptors were gathered from a man over 45 with COVID-19, enrolled during active disease.

The chain couples TRBV15 to TRBJ1-4; 10 positions agree with TRBD1. J gave up 6 bases and V 2 bases, and 3 bases lay outside the gene matches. The V gene's germline CDR1 is LNHNV and CDR2 YYDKDF (reference sequence). The CDR3 covers 15 residues. This CDR3 is CATSRTGTGDEKLFF. The CDR3, as DNA: TGTGCCACCAGCAGAACCGGGACAGGGGATGAAAAACTGTTTTTT.

This rearrangement joins TRBV24-1 to TRBJ2-5, with a possible D match to TRBD2 (6 bases). Trimming shortened V by 3 bases and J by 5 bases, and 12 bases separated the two germline ends. This CDR3 comprises 14 residues. The germline CDR1 and CDR2 sequences are KGHDR and SFDVKD. The CDR3 DNA follows: TGTGCCACCAGTGATCTAAGGGGAGGCGAGACCCAGTACTTC. It translates to CATSDLRGGETQYF.

J is TRBJ2-5 and V is TRBV27; 11 bases are shared with TRBD2. Germline CDR1 MNHEY, CDR2 SMNVEV (reference sequence). Trimming at V came to 8 bases and at J to 2 bases, leaving 7 bases not matched to a gene. This CDR3 comprises 15 residues. CDR3 sequence: CASSSGTSGQETQYF. The CDR3 DNA is TGTGCCAGCTCCTCCGGGACTAGCGGACAAGAGACCCAGTACTTC.

This sequence joins TRBV5-5 and TRBJ2-7, with a weak D call TRBD1 (6 bases). Germline lookup yields CDR1 SGHKS and CDR2 YYEKEE (reference sequence). V was clipped by 3 bases and J by 0 bases, with 10 bases between them. This CDR3 is 14 amino acids long. The CDR3 sequence: CASSSGTSSYEQYF. CDR3 in DNA: TGTGCCAGCAGCTCCGGGACAAGCTCCTACGAGCAGTACTTC.

The genes are TRBV5-1 and TRBJ1-4, with 7 bases identical to TRBD1. The germline V gene has CDR1 SGHRS and CDR2 YFSETQ. The length of the CDR3 is 17 residues. V lost 3 bases, J lost 3 bases, and 11 bases stayed unmatched. CDR3: CASSWTGGMAANEKLFF. The DNA of the CDR3 is TGCGCCAGCAGCTGGACAGGAGGGATGGCCGCTAATGAAAAACTGTTTTTT.

This chain uses TRBV28 with TRBJ2-3, with TRBD2 as a possible D gene (5 bases). Germline CDR1 and CDR2: MDHEN and SYDVKM. Trimming removed 4 bases from V and 1 base from J, with 12 bases in between. There are 15 residues in the CDR3. Here the CDR3 DNA reads TGTGCCAGCAGTTCACCGGGGATTCGCACAGATACGCAGTATTTT. This encodes CASSSPGIRTDTQYF.

The chain couples TRBV18 to TRBJ1-5; the match to TRBD1 covers 10 bases. With 4 bases clipped from V and 0 bases from J, the junction kept 3 bases outside the gene matches. The V gene's germline CDR1 is KGHSH and CDR2 LQKENI. The CDR3 extends over 16 amino acids. This CDR3 reads CASSLGQGSSNQPQHF. CDR3 sequence (DNA): TGTGCCAGCTCACTGGGACAGGGGTCTAGCAATCAGCCCCAGCATTTT.

The V call is TRBV3-1 (or the pseudogene TRBV3-2), the J call TRBJ2-7; TRBD1 agrees at 10 bases. V lost 1 base to trimming and J lost 3 bases; unmatched junction nucleotides: 3. Germline loops: CDR1 LGHDT, CDR2 YNNKEL (reference sequence). The CDR3 is made up of 15 amino acids. In nucleotides, the CDR3 is TGTGCCAGCAGCCAAGTTGGGACAGGGGTCTACGAGCAGTACTTC. Protein sequence: CASSQVGTGVYEQYF.

The V call is TRBV30, the J call TRBJ1-1, with 8 bases that match TRBD1. Per the germline V gene, CDR1 is GTSNPN and CDR2 is SVGIG (reference sequence). The CDR3 runs 16 residues. With 4 bases clipped from V and 4 bases from J, the junction kept 14 bases outside the gene matches. This CDR3 reads CAWNNRGTSTFTEAFF. CDR3 DNA sequence: TGTGCCTGGAATAACAGGGGGACTTCTACCTTCACTGAAGCTTTCTTT.

The chain carries TRBV18 and TRBJ1-1; 11 nucleotides match TRBD1. Germline V CDR1 and CDR2: KGHSH, LQKENI. This CDR3 is built from 15 residues. V gave up 4 bases and J gave up 4 bases; unmatched junction bases: 5. CDR3 in DNA: TGTGCCAGCTCACAGGACAGGGGGCAGGGCACTGAAGCTTTCTTT. Protein: CASSQDRGQGTEAFF.

The chain is built from TRBV6-2 or TRBV6-3 and TRBJ2-1; 10 bases fit TRBD1. Germline CDR1 and CDR2: MNHEY and SVGEGT. The CDR3 sequence is 15 residues long. With V trimmed by 2 bases and J by 7 bases, 5 bases remained unmatched. CDR3 DNA sequence: TGTGCCAGCAGTTACCCGACAGGGGGCTTTAATGAGCAGTTCTTC. Translated, it gives CASSYPTGGFNEQFF.

The rearrangement links TRBV18 to TRBJ2-1; 9 bases line up with TRBD2. The CDR3 is 16 residues long. J gave up 4 bases and V 4 bases, and 8 bases lay outside the gene matches. Germline CDR1 KGHSH, CDR2 LQKENI. The CDR3 nucleotides are TGTGCCAGCTCACGATCCGGGACTAGCCAGTACAATGAGCAGTTCTTC. Its translation is CASSRSGTSQYNEQFF.

The CDR3 DNA reads as TGTGCCAGCAGCTTAACAGGGGCTGACTATGGCTACACCTTC. Protein product: CASSLTGADYGYTF. The chain links TRBV7-2 to TRBJ1-2, with TRBD1 matching 7 bases. The CDR3 loop spans 14 amino acids. CDR1 SGHTA and CDR2 FQGNSA come from the germline V gene. The J segment lost 3 bases and the V segment lost 2 bases, leaving 3 bases of the junction unmatched.

V gene TRBV7-6 combines with J gene TRBJ1-1; TRBD1 matches at 9 bases. Per germline, CDR1 SGHVS and CDR2 FNYEAQ. V gave up 2 bases and J gave up 1 base; unmatched junction bases: 14. The CDR3 sequence is 19 residues long. The CDR3 protein is CASSLSSGTGWASNTEAFF. CDR3 nucleotides: TGTGCCAGCAGCTTAAGCTCCGGGACAGGGTGGGCTTCGAACACTGAAGCTTTCTTT.

The V gene is TRBV7-3, the J gene TRBJ2-5; 7 bases are a match to TRBD2. Trimming cost V 5 bases and J 1 base; bases outside gene matches: 7. Germline assignment: CDR1 SGHTA and CDR2 FQGTGA. The CDR3 runs to 15 residues. CDR3 protein: CASSPQGTTQETQYF. Written as DNA, the CDR3 is TGTGCCAGCAGCCCCCAAGGGACTACCCAAGAGACCCAGTACTTC. Looking up the rest from reference TRBV7-3 and TRBJ2-5 gives the full variable domain: GAGVSQTPSNKVTEKGKYVELRCDPISGHTALYWYRQSLGQGPEFLIYFQGTGAADDSGLPNDRFFAVRPEGSVSTLKIQRTERGDSAVYLCASSPQGTTQETQYFGPGTRLLVL.

The rearrangement joins TRBV25-1 to TRBJ1-6; weak D call: TRBD1 (6 bases). The CDR3 length is 14 residues. V was cut by 5 bases and J by 9 bases, with 14 bases left in between. CDR1 and CDR2 from the germline V gene are MGHDK and SYGVNS. The CDR3 nucleotides are TGTGCCAGCAGTTACAGGGAAAGTGGTTCACCCCTCCACTTT. Protein sequence: CASSYRESGSPLHF.

The chain carries TRBV3-1 (or the pseudogene TRBV3-2) and TRBJ2-1, with 15 bases fitting TRBD2. The CDR3 is 16 residues long. J was trimmed by 5 bases and V by 6 bases; bases with no gene match: 5. Germline-derived CDR1 and CDR2 are LGHDT and YNNKEL (reference sequence). The CDR3: CASRPGLAGGDNEQFF. CDR3 sequence (DNA): TGTGCCAGCAGACCGGGACTAGCGGGGGGCGACAATGAGCAGTTCTTC.

The V gene is TRBV7-2, the J gene TRBJ2-2; tentatively, D is TRBD2 (7 bases). Trimming took 5 bases from V and 3 from J, leaving 13 bases between them. Germline CDR1 and CDR2: SGHTA and FQGNSA. The CDR3 runs 15 residues. The CDR3 nucleotides read TGTGCCAGCAGCCCCCGGCGGGGGCACACCGGGGAGCTGTTTTTT. Translation: CASSPRRGHTGELFF.

This chain uses TRBV2 with TRBJ2-7; TRBD2 matches at 9 bases. The CDR3 loop spans 15 amino acids. CDR1 is SNHLY and CDR2 is FYNNEI in the germline V gene. Unmatched junction bases numbered 5, after V lost 3 bases and J lost 2 bases. The CDR3 nucleotides are TGTGCCAGCAGTGATTTAGGCGGGAGGGCCTACGAGCAGTACTTC. It translates to CASSDLGGRAYEQYF.

The V call is TRBV6-5, the J call TRBJ1-4; the D is unclear. Trimming took 7 bases from V and 0 from J, leaving 9 bases between them. Germline CDR1 is MNHEY and CDR2 is SVGAGI. The CDR3 totals 14 residues. The CDR3 sequence: CASKGRPTNEKLFF. In DNA, the CDR3 is TGTGCCAGCAAAGGGAGGCCAACTAATGAAAAACTGTTTTTT.

V gene TRBV6-6 combines with J gene TRBJ1-5, with TRBD1 matching over 8 bases. The germline gives CDR1 MNHNY, CDR2 SVGAGI (reference sequence). V was clipped by 6 bases and J by 3 bases; unmatched bases: 7. The CDR3 contains 15 residues. CDR3 loop: CASRDGQGDNQPQHF. The CDR3 DNA is TGTGCCAGCAGGGATGGACAGGGCGACAATCAGCCCCAGCATTTT.

The V gene is TRBV7-9, the J gene TRBJ2-7; D is ambiguous. The CDR3 is made up of 15 amino acids. V lost 5 bases, J lost 7 bases, and 21 bases lay in between. Looked up from germline, CDR1 is SEHNR and CDR2 is FQNEAQ (reference sequence). This CDR3 reads CASSPTRDTALEQYF. The CDR3, as DNA: TGTGCCAGCAGCCCCACACGAGACACGGCTTTGGAGCAGTACTTC.

J is TRBJ2-3 and V is TRBV12-3 or TRBV12-4, with D perhaps matching TRBD2 (5 bases). CDR3 length: 12 residues. CDR3 amino acids: CASLRGTDTQYF. CDR3 nucleotides: TGTGCGAGCCTGAGGGGCACAGATACGCAGTATTTT.

This chain connects TRBV18 to TRBJ2-7; possibly TRBD2 for D (6 bases). V was pared by 1 base and J by 6 bases, with 10 bases between. CDR1 is KGHSH and CDR2 is LQKENI in the germline V gene. The CDR3 loop spans 13 amino acids. The CDR3 region is CASSPLEGGEQYF. The CDR3 DNA reads as TGTGCCAGCTCACCACTGGAGGGTGGCGAGCAGTACTTC. Full variable domain (missing parts from reference TRBV18 and TRBJ2-7): NAGVMQNPRHLVRRRGQEARLRCSPMKGHSHVYWYRQLPEEGLKFMVYLQKENIIDESGMPKERFSAEFPKEGPSILRIQQVVRGDSAAYFCASSPLEGGEQYFGPGTRLTVT.

The chain uses TRBV3-1 (or the pseudogene TRBV3-2) and TRBJ2-7; 9 nucleotides match TRBD2. CDR1 is LGHDT and CDR2 is YNNKEL in the germline V gene (reference sequence). The trim removed 4 bases at V and 7 bases at J, leaving 8 bases unmatched. CDR3 length equals 14 residues. CDR3 loop: CASSLRLAELEQYF. The CDR3 region has the DNA TGTGCCAGCAGCCTGAGACTAGCGGAATTAGAGCAGTACTTC.

In nucleotides, the CDR3 is TGTGCCAGCAGTTATGCCGGGACAGGAACCACAGGGACCCAGTACTTC. Its translation is CASSYAGTGTTGTQYF. This chain connects TRBV28 to TRBJ2-5, with TRBD1 identical over 8 bases. The V gene's germline CDR1 is MDHEN and CDR2 SYDVKM. The V and J ends lost 4 bases and 7 bases, in that order; junction bases with no gene match: 14. The CDR3 extends over 16 amino acids.

The chain carries TRBV5-1 and TRBJ1-3, with 7 positions matching TRBD1. The J segment lost 4 bases and the V segment lost 0 bases, leaving 4 bases of the junction unmatched. Germline CDR1 SGHRS, CDR2 YFSETQ. This CDR3 is 15 amino acids long. CDR3 in amino acids: CASSLAQGGGNTIYF. CDR3 in DNA: TGCGCCAGCAGCTTGGCCCAAGGGGGCGGAAACACCATATATTTT.

This clone was seen a single time. The chain links TRBV2 to TRBJ1-2; D may be TRBD1 (5 bases). Deletions cut 6 bases from V and 7 bases from J, with 21 bases between. The CDR3 extends over 15 amino acids. In germline, CDR1 is SNHLY, CDR2 FYNNEI. CDR3 protein: CASSRRQPFESGYTF. In nucleotides, the CDR3 is TGTGCCAGCAGCCGGAGACAGCCTTTCGAGAGTGGCTACACCTTC.

This chain uses TRBV19 with TRBJ2-7; a weak D match, TRBD1 (6 bases). V lost 4 bases and J lost 2, with 9 bases in between. This CDR3 region has 13 residues. CDR1 and CDR2 (germline): LNHDA, SQIVND (reference sequence). The CDR3 spells CASSNGQTYEQYF. The CDR3 DNA reads TGTGCCAGTAGTAACGGACAGACCTACGAGCAGTACTTC.

This rearrangement joins TRBV15 to TRBJ2-1, with a tentative D call TRBD2 (5 bases). CDR1 and CDR2 from the germline V gene are LNHNV and YYDKDF (reference sequence). The germline V and J ends were trimmed by 0 bases and 1 base, with 16 bases remaining between them. This CDR3 comprises 18 residues. The chain's CDR3 is CATSREVQAGVSYNEQFF. DNA of the CDR3: TGTGCCACCAGCAGAGAAGTCCAGGCCGGGGTGTCCTACAATGAGCAGTTCTTC. The variable domain in full, completed from reference TRBV15 and TRBJ2-1, reads DAMVIQNPRYQVTQFGKPVTLSCSQTLNHNVMYWYQQKSSQAPKLLFHYYDKDFNNEADTPDNFQSRRPNTSFCFLDIRSPGLGDTAMYLCATSREVQAGVSYNEQFFGPGTRLTVL.

This clone was counted once. V gene TRBV19 combines with J gene TRBJ2-1, with D hard to call. Trimming stripped 1 base from V and 12 bases from J, with 7 bases between. This CDR3 region has 11 residues. CDR1 and CDR2 from the germline V gene are LNHDA and SQIVND (reference sequence). The CDR3 nucleotides are TGTGCCAGTAGTATAGCAATGGCGCAGTTCTTC. Translating gives CASSIAMAQFF.